This T cell receptor beta chain derives from a study of blood T cell repertoires in COVID-19 (TCRdb year 2020). A note on the overall study: Collaborator samples came from the United States, Italy and Spain and covered acute and convalescent phases of COVID-19. The sample metadata nearly always contained a de-identified subject ID, COVID-19 status, age in years and sex. Where available, HLA class I and class II types were obtained from metadata supplied by the sample provider rather than from assay-based typing. The repertoires were made available in a free public database intended to serve as a resource for research on the immune response to SARS-CoV-2. The material from the prospective study consisted of cDNA or gDNA derived from T cells, B-cell-depleted T cells, or PBMCs. The dataset comprised deeply sampled blood TCRbeta repertoires from subjects exposed to, actively infected with, or recovered from COVID-19. Samples were obtained from the ongoing ImmuneRACE study (first 160 participants) and from over 1,000 subjects provided by 6 global collaborators. Overall study outcomes, separate from this receptor: The quantity of clinical and demographic metadata differed by source and by participant and was supplied without curation.

The CDR3 runs 14 residues from the cysteine to the phenylalanine. Only CDR3 DNA is held: 42 bases, read in frame from base 1. Ends trimmed: V by 1 base, J by 10 bases; bases unmatched to a gene: 0. Based on the germline V gene (reference sequence), the CDR1 and CDR2 sequences are SEHNR and FQNEAQ. One collaborating source in Seattle enrolled patients during active infection and followed them longitudinally through the course of disease. The collaborating institutions used their own protocols to collect whole blood in K2EDTA tubes. For TCRbeta analysis, collaborators shipped samples as frozen whole blood, isolated PBMCs, or DNA extracted from either of those sample types. As concerns this clone: What antigen it recognizes has not been identified. No much larger clone is present one base from it, and per-base qualities are unavailable.

The immunoSEQ Assay, a bias-controlled multiplex PCR, was used to amplify TCRbeta CDR3 regions from genomic DNA. The paper's processing steps were these. The number of nucleated cells in each sample was estimated by amplification of reference gene primers within the assay. To quantify the absolute abundance of each unique TCRbeta CDR3 rearrangement, sequence reads were collapsed and filtered. Productive Simpson clonality was computed per sample as the square root of Simpson's diversity index over productive rearrangements. Held by TCRdb, this immuneACCESS table contains in-frame sequences only and omits some clones. Under half of the omission traces to an unresolved V gene where checked; the cause of the rest is unknown. Clone size and the V and J calls come from that table; the DNA yielded D and trimming. The sample records approximately 28,000 clones, 85% to 95% of which are singletons. The biggest ten clones account for 0.8% to 0.9% of the sample.

The origin of this receptor is a woman in her 70s with COVID-19, enrolled during active disease. The sequencing input was peripheral blood. The rearranged chain carries TRBV7-9 and TRBJ2-1, with 14 middle bases fitting TRBD2. In nucleotides, the sequence is TGTGCCAGCAGCTTAGGGACTAGCGGGAGGGAGCAGTTCTTC. Protein translation: CASSLGTSGREQFF.